Sequencing of this T cell receptor beta chain was carried out in a study of blood T cell repertoires in COVID-19. At the level of the study: In each case, the material was cDNA or gDNA derived from T cells, B-cell-depleted T cells, or PBMCs.

This CDR3 is built from 14 residues. Losses at the gene ends were 4 bases for V and 4 bases for J; bases not matched to a gene: 4. Germline CDR1 is MDHEN and CDR2 is SYDVKM. Data came from immunoSEQ multiplex PCR; TCRdb stores just in-frame clones and leaves some out. The sample records approximately 300,000 clones, roughly nine tenths being singletons. This rearrangement joins TRBV28 to TRBJ1-5; 7 bases agree with TRBD1. This receptor was obtained from a man aged 18-30 years with active or convalescent COVID-19. Sequencing used peripheral blood. The CDR3: CASSSRQGNQPQHF. The CDR3, as DNA: TGTGCCAGCAGTTCTAGACAGGGAAATCAGCCCCAGCATTTT. Filled out from reference TRBV28 and TRBJ1-5, the complete variable domain reads DVKVTQSSRYLVKRTGEKVFLECVQDMDHENMFWYRQDPGLGLRLIYFSYDVKMKEKGDIPEGYSVSREKKERFSLILESASTNQTSMYLCASSSRQGNQPQHFGDGTRLSIL.